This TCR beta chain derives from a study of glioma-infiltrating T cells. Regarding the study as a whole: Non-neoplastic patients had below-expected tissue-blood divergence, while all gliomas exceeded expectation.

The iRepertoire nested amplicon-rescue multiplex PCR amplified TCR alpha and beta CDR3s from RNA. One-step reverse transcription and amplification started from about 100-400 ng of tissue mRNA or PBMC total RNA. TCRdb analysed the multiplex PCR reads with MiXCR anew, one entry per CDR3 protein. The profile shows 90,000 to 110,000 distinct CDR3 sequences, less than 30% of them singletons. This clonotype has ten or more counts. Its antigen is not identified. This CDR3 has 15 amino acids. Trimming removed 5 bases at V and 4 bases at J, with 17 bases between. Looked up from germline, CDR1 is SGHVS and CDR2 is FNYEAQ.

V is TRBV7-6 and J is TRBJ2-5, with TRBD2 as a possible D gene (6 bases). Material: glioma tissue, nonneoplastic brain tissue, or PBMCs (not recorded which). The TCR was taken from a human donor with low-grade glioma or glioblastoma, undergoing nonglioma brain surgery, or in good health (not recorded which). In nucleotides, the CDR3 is TGTGCCAGCAGCCCCAGGACGGGGAGGACAGAGACCCAGTACTTC. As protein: CASSPRTGRTETQYF. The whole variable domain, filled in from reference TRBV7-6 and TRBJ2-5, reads GAGVSQSPRYKVTKRGQDVALRCDPISGHVSLYWYRQALGQGPEFLTYFNYEAQQDKSGLPNDRFSAERPEGSISTLTIQRTEQRDSAMYRCASSPRTGRTETQYFGPGTRLLVL.